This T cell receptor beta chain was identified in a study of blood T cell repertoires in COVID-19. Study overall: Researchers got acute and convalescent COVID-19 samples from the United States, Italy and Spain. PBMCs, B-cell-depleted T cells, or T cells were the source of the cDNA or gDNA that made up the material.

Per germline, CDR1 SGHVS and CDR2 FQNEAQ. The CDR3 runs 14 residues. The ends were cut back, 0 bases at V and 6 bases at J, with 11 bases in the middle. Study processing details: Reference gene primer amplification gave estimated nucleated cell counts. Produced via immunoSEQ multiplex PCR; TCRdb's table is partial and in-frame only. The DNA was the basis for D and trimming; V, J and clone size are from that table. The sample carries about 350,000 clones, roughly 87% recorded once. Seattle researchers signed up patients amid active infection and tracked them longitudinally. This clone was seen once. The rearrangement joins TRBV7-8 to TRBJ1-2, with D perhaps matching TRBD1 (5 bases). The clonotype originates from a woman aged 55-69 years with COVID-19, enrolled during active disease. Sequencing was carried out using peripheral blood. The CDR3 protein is CASSLARGRNGYTF. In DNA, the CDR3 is TGTGCCAGCAGCTTAGCAAGGGGCAGGAATGGCTACACCTTC.